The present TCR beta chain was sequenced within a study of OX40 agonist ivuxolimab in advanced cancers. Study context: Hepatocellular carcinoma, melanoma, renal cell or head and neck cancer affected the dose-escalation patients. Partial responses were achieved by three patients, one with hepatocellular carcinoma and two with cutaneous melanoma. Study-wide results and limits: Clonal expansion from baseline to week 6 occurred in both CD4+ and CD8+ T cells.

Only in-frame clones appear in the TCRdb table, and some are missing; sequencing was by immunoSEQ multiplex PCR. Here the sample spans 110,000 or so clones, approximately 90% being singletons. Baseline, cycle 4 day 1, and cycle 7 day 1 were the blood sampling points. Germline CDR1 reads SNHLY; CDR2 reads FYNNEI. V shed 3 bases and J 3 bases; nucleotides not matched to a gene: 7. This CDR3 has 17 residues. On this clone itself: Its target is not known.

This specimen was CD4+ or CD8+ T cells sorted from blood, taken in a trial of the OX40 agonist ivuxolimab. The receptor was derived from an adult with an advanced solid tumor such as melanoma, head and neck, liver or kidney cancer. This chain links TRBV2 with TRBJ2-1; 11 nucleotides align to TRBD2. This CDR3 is CASSDRTSGHSYNEQFF. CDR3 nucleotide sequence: TGTGCCAGCAGTGACCGGACTAGCGGGCATAGCTACAATGAGCAGTTCTTC.